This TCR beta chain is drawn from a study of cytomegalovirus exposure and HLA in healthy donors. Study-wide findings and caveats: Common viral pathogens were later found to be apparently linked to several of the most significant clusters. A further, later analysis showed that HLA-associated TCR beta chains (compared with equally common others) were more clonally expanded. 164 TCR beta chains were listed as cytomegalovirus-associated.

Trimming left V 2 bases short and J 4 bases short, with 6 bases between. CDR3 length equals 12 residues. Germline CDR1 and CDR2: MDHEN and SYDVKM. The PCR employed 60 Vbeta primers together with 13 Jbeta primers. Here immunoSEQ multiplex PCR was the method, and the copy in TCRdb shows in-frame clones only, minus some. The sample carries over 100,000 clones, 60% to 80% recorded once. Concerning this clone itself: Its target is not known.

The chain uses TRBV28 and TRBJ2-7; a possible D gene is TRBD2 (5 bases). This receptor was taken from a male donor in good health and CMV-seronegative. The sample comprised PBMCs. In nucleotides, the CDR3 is TGTGCCAGCAGTTTACGGGGTTACGAGCAGTACTTC. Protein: CASSLRGYEQYF.